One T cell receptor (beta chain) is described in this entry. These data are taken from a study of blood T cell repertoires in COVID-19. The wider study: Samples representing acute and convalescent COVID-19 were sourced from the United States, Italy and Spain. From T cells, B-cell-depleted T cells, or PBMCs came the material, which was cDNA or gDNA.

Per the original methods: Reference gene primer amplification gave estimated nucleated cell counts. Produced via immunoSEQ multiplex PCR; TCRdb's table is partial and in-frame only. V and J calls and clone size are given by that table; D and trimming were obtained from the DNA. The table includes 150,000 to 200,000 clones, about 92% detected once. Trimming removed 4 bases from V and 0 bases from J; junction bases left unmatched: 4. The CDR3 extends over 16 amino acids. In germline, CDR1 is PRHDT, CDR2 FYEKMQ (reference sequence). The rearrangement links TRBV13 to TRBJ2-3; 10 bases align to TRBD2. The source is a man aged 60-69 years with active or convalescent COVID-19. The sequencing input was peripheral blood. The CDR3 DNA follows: TGTGCCAGCAGCTACAGGACTAGCGGAAGCACAGATACGCAGTATTTT. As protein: CASSYRTSGSTDTQYF. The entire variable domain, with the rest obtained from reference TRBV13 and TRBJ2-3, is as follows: AAGVIQSPRHLIKEKRETATLKCYPIPRHDTVYWYQQGPGQDPQFLISFYEKMQSDKGSIPDRFSAQQFSDYHSELNMSSLELGDSALYFCASSYRTSGSTDTQYFGPGTRLTVL.